This T cell receptor (beta chain) was found in a study of blood T cell repertoires in COVID-19. Study details: T cells, B-cell-depleted T cells, or PBMCs provided the cDNA or gDNA that served as material.

TCRdb keeps only in-frame clones here, not all; method: immunoSEQ multiplex PCR. The sample comprises approximately 320,000 clones, under 95% of which are singletons, and 2% to 3% rests with the top ten. Participant ages covered about 18 to 90 years across about 25 US areas. In assigning cohorts, the study relied on participant-reported clinical history. In Cohort 3, a recovered donor had either two negative PCRs, clearance, or symptom resolution. The sequence derives from a man aged 55 to 69 who had recovered from COVID-19. The sample consisted of PBMCs or T cells enriched from blood (not recorded which).

This chain's CDR3 is CASSFRLEPGNEQFF. The CDR3 DNA reads as TGCGCCAGCAGCTTTAGACTGGAGCCTGGCAATGAGCAGTTCTTC. This chain joins TRBV5-1 and TRBJ2-1; D is unclear. Between the trimmed V and J ends, which lost 2 bases and 6 bases, there was a span of 15 bases. Germline-derived CDR1 and CDR2 are SGHRS and YFSETQ. The CDR3 totals 15 residues.